This passage covers 23 T cell receptor beta chains from one sample sequenced in a study of T-cell reconstitution after alpha-beta-depleted transplantation in children. Unique molecular identifiers were used in preparing the TCRbeta library. TCRdb analysed the PCR reads with MiXCR anew, one entry per CDR3 protein. The sample has about 260,000 distinct CDR3 sequences, 9.5% to 13% seen once; the top ten hold around a quarter. Sequences were derived from peripheral blood, sampled 180 days after TCRalphabeta/CD19-depleted stem cell transplant. All receptors derive from a male patient under 10 years old who had a stem cell transplant for chronic granulomatous disease, so the T cells may come from the graft donor.

This clonotype was counted at least ten times. The chain couples TRBV6-5 to TRBJ2-6; D gene ambiguous. The V gene's germline CDR1 is MNHEY and CDR2 SVGAGI. This CDR3 is built from 17 residues. The V and J ends lost 0 bases and 4 bases respectively, with 13 bases between them. CDR3 protein: CASSYSKGLAGANVLTF. In DNA, the CDR3 is TGTGCCAGCAGTTACTCGAAAGGGTTGGCCGGGGCCAACGTCCTGACTTTC.

This clonotype was picked up many times. The chain has TRBV5-1 and TRBJ2-7, with 7 bases identical to TRBD1. The CDR3 loop spans 14 amino acids. From germline, CDR1 is SGHRS and CDR2 YFSETQ. Trimming at V came to 0 bases and at J to 3 bases, leaving 3 bases not matched to a gene. The CDR3 is CASSLAPGGYEQYF. For the CDR3, the DNA is TGCGCCAGCAGCTTGGCCCCAGGGGGCTACGAGCAGTACTTC.

This clonotype came up many times. J is TRBJ2-5 and V is TRBV12-3 or TRBV12-4; TRBD1 aligns across 10 bases. With V trimmed by 5 bases and J by 5 bases, 8 bases remained unmatched. The CDR3 covers 15 residues. CDR3 nucleotides: TGTGCCAGCAGTCGCACGACAGGGGGCGCGGAGACCCAGTACTTC. Translated: CASSRTTGGAETQYF.

The sample holds many counts of this clonotype. The chain employs TRBV12-5 and TRBJ2-7; D perhaps matches TRBD1 (6 bases). This CDR3 spans 22 amino acids. Germline V gene lookup returns CDR1 LGHNT and CDR2 FRNRAP. With 1 base removed from V and 2 bases from J, the gap between germline ends came to 33 bases. The CDR3 coding sequence is TGTGCTAGTGGTTTGGGATTGACAGGACCCACAGTGGAGAGCACTATTACCTACGAGCAGTACTTC. Residues: CASGLGLTGPTVESTITYEQYF.

Ten or more counts support this clonotype. V gene TRBV7-9 combines with J gene TRBJ2-5; the match to TRBD1 covers 9 bases. CDR1 is SEHNR and CDR2 is FQNEAQ in the germline V gene (reference sequence). The CDR3 length is 17 residues. The J segment lost 5 bases and the V segment lost 5 bases, leaving 15 bases of the junction unmatched. The CDR3 nucleotides are TGTGCCAGCAGCCCAAACCGCTGGGACAGGGAGGGGGAGACCCAGTACTTC. Protein: CASSPNRWDREGETQYF.

The V gene is TRBV11-2, the J gene TRBJ2-3; weak D call: TRBD2 (5 bases). The CDR3 is 16 residues long. CDR1 and CDR2 from the germline V gene are SGHAT and FQNNGV. V shed 0 bases and J shed 5 bases, with 15 bases lying between them. The CDR3 is CASSLDIITAEDTQYF. CDR3 sequence (DNA): TGTGCCAGCAGCTTAGATATAATTACAGCGGAAGATACGCAGTATTTT.

This clonotype was found many times. The genes are TRBV29-1 and TRBJ2-1; D gene ambiguous. Trimming pared 3 bases from V and 0 bases from J, leaving 12 bases between. The CDR3 runs 15 residues. Germline CDR1 and CDR2: SQVTM and ANQGSEA. CDR3 protein: CSVEMTRSSYNEQFF. CDR3 coding DNA: TGCAGCGTTGAGATGACACGTAGCTCCTACAATGAGCAGTTCTTC.

This clonotype was recorded at least ten times. The J gene is TRBJ2-1, the V gene TRBV15; the D is unclear. The CDR3 is 13 amino acids. The germline V gene encodes CDR1 LNHNV and CDR2 YYDKDF (reference sequence). V gave up 1 base and J gave up 7 bases, with 8 bases separating them. As DNA, the CDR3 is TGTGCCACCAGCAGAGCTACTCTGAATGAGCAGTTCTTC. Amino acids: CATSRATLNEQFF.

This clonotype was recorded many times. V and J are TRBV20-1 and TRBJ1-2; no definite D call. Germline loops: CDR1 DFQATT, CDR2 SNEGSKA (reference sequence). This CDR3 has 13 residues. Trimming took 1 base from V and 2 from J, leaving 8 bases between them. CDR3 DNA: TGCAGTGCTAGAGCAAGGCAAAACTATGGCTACACCTTC. Residues: CSARARQNYGYTF.

This clonotype was detected ten times or more. V gene TRBV28 combines with J gene TRBJ1-2, with a tentative D call TRBD1 (6 bases). Trimming removed 6 bases at V and 4 bases at J, with 12 bases between. The CDR3 covers 13 residues. Germline CDR1 MDHEN, CDR2 SYDVKM. The CDR3 loop is CASRLGGPYGYTF. The CDR3 DNA reads TGTGCCAGCAGGCTAGGGGGGCCCTATGGCTACACCTTC.

There are many counts of this clonotype. The J gene is TRBJ2-3, the V gene TRBV12-3 or TRBV12-4; D uncertain. This CDR3 is 13 amino acids long. V lost 3 bases and J lost 5, with 9 bases in between. The CDR3 is CASSFLSLDTQYF. The CDR3 bases are TGTGCCAGCAGTTTTCTTAGCTTAGATACGCAGTATTTT.

This clonotype appeared many times. The J gene is TRBJ2-2, the V gene TRBV28; D uncertain. Trimming shortened V by 2 bases and J by 4 bases, and 11 bases separated the two germline ends. The CDR3 contains 15 residues. Per the germline V gene, CDR1 is MDHEN and CDR2 is SYDVKM. The CDR3 loop reads CASSLGLRSTGELFF. The CDR3 DNA reads TGTGCCAGCAGTTTAGGGCTCAGGAGCACCGGGGAGCTGTTTTTT. The variable domain in full, with the rest retrieved from reference TRBV28 and TRBJ2-2, is DVKVTQSSRYLVKRTGEKVFLECVQDMDHENMFWYRQDPGLGLRLIYFSYDVKMKEKGDIPEGYSVSREKKERFSLILESASTNQTSMYLCASSLGLRSTGELFFGEGSRLTVL.

This clonotype was counted at least ten times. Mismatch with germline at one junction end may stem from a read error. The gene calls are TRBV18 and TRBJ2-5, with unresolved D. CDR3 size: 13 residues. CDR1 and CDR2 (germline): KGHSH, LQKENI. The CDR3 DNA follows: TGTGCCAGCTCACCAAGTTCCCAAGAGGCCCAGTACTTC. Encoded protein: CASSPSSQEAQYF.

This clonotype has a count of ten or more. The gene calls are TRBV5-1 and TRBJ2-1, with D possibly being TRBD1 or TRBD2 (5 bases each). Per germline, CDR1 SGHRS and CDR2 YFSETQ. This CDR3 contains 16 residues. The V gene lost 2 bases and the J gene lost 0 bases, with 12 bases spanning the gap. CDR3 region: CASSFARGRSYNEQFF. CDR3 sequence (DNA): TGCGCCAGCAGCTTCGCCCGGGGACGCTCCTACAATGAGCAGTTCTTC.

The table lists this clonotype with many counts. This CDR3 is CASSGGLTLSTDTQYF. CDR3 nucleotide sequence: TGTGCCAGCAGCGGAGGACTAACCCTTAGCACAGATACGCAGTATTTT. V and J are TRBV7-2 and TRBJ2-3; TRBD2 is a possible D gene (6 bases). Germline V gene sequence: CDR1 SGHTA, CDR2 FQGNSA. V gave up 5 bases and J gave up 0 bases, with 15 bases separating them. This CDR3 comprises 16 residues.

This clonotype was observed at least ten times. V usage is TRBV27 and J usage is TRBJ1-2; 9 bases are a match to TRBD1. V shed 3 bases and J 6 bases; nucleotides not matched to a gene: 5. Germline CDR1 MNHEY, CDR2 SMNVEV (reference sequence). CDR3 length equals 14 residues. The CDR3 DNA reads TGTGCCAGCAGTTTCGGGACAGGGCGAGATGGCTACACCTTC. Amino acid sequence: CASSFGTGRDGYTF.

To note about this clonotype: Since a much larger clone is just one base distant, this may be a read error. The V call is TRBV4-3, the J call TRBJ2-5, with D possibly being TRBD2 (6 bases). The CDR3 length is 15 residues. Germline assignment: CDR1 LGHNA and CDR2 YSLEER. Written as DNA, the CDR3 is TGCGCCAACAGCCAAGAGCCCAGGGCGGGGGAGACCCAGTACTTC. Its protein is CANSQEPRAGETQYF.

A word on this clonotype: A much larger clone lies a single base off, so this may be a read error. The chain joins TRBV14 to TRBJ2-5; the D gene is possibly TRBD2 (6 bases). The CDR3 is 13 residues long. Germline CDR1 and CDR2: SGHDN and FVKESK. The CDR3 nucleotides are TGTGCCAGCAGCCAAGTGGTTCGGGAGACCCAGCACTTC. Its translation: CASSQVVRETQHF. Drawing the rest from reference TRBV14 and TRBJ2-5, the complete variable domain is EAGVTQFPSHSVIEKGQTVTLRCDPISGHDNLYWYRRVMGKEIKFLLHFVKESKQDESGMPNNRFLAERTGGTYSTLKVQPAELEDSGVYFCASSQVVRETQHFGPGTRLLVL.

Ten or more counts support this clonotype. V and J are TRBV7-2 and TRBJ1-4; 10 nucleotides match TRBD1. In germline, CDR1 is SGHTA, CDR2 FQGNSA. This CDR3 spans 14 amino acids. After removal of 6 bases from V and 5 bases from J, the junction contained 3 bases not matched to a gene. The CDR3 DNA sequence: TGTGCCAGCAGTCGGGACAGGGGAAATGAAAAACTGTTTTTT. It codes for CASSRDRGNEKLFF. The whole variable domain, filled in from reference TRBV7-2 and TRBJ1-4, reads GAGVSQSPSNKVTEKGKDVELRCDPISGHTALYWYRQSLGQGLEFLIYFQGNSAPDKSGLPSDRFSAERTGGSVSTLTIQRTQQEDSAVYLCASSRDRGNEKLFFGSGTQLSVL.

This clonotype has ten or more counts. V and J are TRBV7-2 and TRBJ2-7; TRBD2 is a possible D gene (5 bases). Germline loops: CDR1 SGHTA, CDR2 FQGNSA. The V end was cut by 8 bases, the J end by 3 bases, with 14 bases between. The CDR3 has 13 residues. This chain's CDR3 is CASGGGGRYEQYF. In DNA form, the CDR3 reads TGTGCCAGCGGAGGAGGAGGTCGCTACGAGCAGTACTTC. Supplemented by reference TRBV7-2 and TRBJ2-7, the full variable domain reads GAGVSQSPSNKVTEKGKDVELRCDPISGHTALYWYRQSLGQGLEFLIYFQGNSAPDKSGLPSDRFSAERTGGSVSTLTIQRTQQEDSAVYLCASGGGGRYEQYFGPGTRLTVT.

Many counts were recorded for this clonotype. The gene calls are TRBV29-1 and TRBJ1-3; 7 bases fit TRBD1. The CDR3 sequence is 13 residues long. Germline V gives CDR1 SQVTM, CDR2 ANQGSEA. J lost 4 bases, V lost 7 bases, and 7 bases had no gene match. CDR3 residues: CSAQTGPGNTIYF. The CDR3 DNA reads TGCAGCGCCCAGACAGGGCCAGGAAACACCATATATTTT.

This clonotype was seen at least ten times. This chain connects TRBV5-5 to TRBJ2-1; either TRBD1 or TRBD2 may supply D (6 bases each). The CDR3 has 11 amino acids. V lost 10 bases to trimming and J lost 12 bases, with 17 bases between them. Germline lookup yields CDR1 SGHKS and CDR2 YYEKEE (reference sequence). Here the CDR3 reads CASGEDRRQFF. The CDR3 bases are TGTGCCTCAGGGGAGGACAGAAGGCAGTTCTTC.

About this clonotype itself: With a much larger clone just one base away, this may be a read error. V is TRBV11-1 and J is TRBJ2-1; TRBD2 matches 10 bases. Germline lookup yields CDR1 SGHAT and CDR2 FQDESV (reference sequence). The CDR3 is made up of 17 amino acids. CDR3: CVSSPWTSGLLYNEQFF. CDR3 bases: TGTGTCAGCAGCCCCTGGACTAGCGGCTTACTCTACAATGAGCAGTTCTTC.